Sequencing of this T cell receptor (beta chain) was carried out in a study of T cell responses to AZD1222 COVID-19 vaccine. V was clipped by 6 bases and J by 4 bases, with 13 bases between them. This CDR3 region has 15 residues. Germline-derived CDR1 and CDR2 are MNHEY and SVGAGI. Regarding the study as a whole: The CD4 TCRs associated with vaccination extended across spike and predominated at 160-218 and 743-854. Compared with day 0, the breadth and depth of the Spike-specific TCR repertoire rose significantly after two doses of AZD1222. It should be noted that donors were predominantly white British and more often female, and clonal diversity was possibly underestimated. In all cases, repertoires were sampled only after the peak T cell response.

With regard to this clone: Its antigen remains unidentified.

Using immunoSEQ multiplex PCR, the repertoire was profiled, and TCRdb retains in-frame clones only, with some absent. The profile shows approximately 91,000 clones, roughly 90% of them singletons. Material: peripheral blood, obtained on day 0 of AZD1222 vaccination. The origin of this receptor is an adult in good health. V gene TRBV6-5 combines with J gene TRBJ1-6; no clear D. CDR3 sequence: CASRTQAGYNSPLHF. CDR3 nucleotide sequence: TGTGCCAGCAGGACCCAGGCAGGTTATAATTCACCCCTCCACTTT.